The 30 T cell receptor beta chains in this list originate from one sample, sequenced in a study of blood T cell repertoires in COVID-19. Sequenced by immunoSEQ multiplex PCR; TCRdb stores in-frame clones only, minus some. The sample yields over 120,000 clones, approximately 88% seen once. The sample was peripheral blood. The receptor set was obtained from a woman between 50 and 59 years old with acute or convalescent COVID-19.

This rearrangement joins TRBV28 to TRBJ2-1, with 10 bases fitting TRBD1. The CDR3 extends over 14 amino acids. Germline values: CDR1 MDHEN, CDR2 SYDVKM. Trimming took 9 bases from V and 4 from J; bases not matched to a gene: 6. This CDR3 reads CASLRDRGYNEQFF. CDR3 in DNA: TGTGCCAGTCTTCGGGACAGGGGTTACAATGAGCAGTTCTTC.

This rearrangement joins TRBV28 to TRBJ1-5; 8 bases line up with TRBD1. J was trimmed by 7 bases and V by 3 bases; bases with no gene match: 8. CDR3 size: 15 residues. The germline gives CDR1 MDHEN, CDR2 SYDVKM. CDR3 loop: CASSFSDRAPQPQHF. CDR3 DNA: TGTGCCAGCAGTTTCTCGGACAGGGCGCCCCAGCCCCAGCATTTT.

The chain is built from TRBV3-1 (or the pseudogene TRBV3-2) and TRBJ2-7; possible D gene TRBD2, 6 bases. Germline assignment: CDR1 LGHDT and CDR2 YNNKEL (reference sequence). Between the trimmed V and J ends, which lost 4 bases and 4 bases, there was a span of 11 bases. The CDR3 is made up of 13 amino acids. CDR3 residues: CASSRDLFYEQYF. The CDR3 DNA reads as TGTGCCAGCAGCCGGGACTTATTTTACGAGCAGTACTTC.

V and J are TRBV18 and TRBJ2-1; D is unresolved. The CDR3 is 15 residues long. Germline V gene sequence: CDR1 KGHSH, CDR2 LQKENI. Trimming removed 2 bases at V and 5 bases at J, with 13 bases between. The CDR3 region is CASSPFDPRDNEQFF. For the CDR3, the DNA is TGTGCCAGCTCACCATTCGACCCTAGAGACAATGAGCAGTTCTTC.

In its sample, this clone was seen once. This chain links TRBV5-1 with TRBJ1-1; D gene unclear. The CDR3 is 14 residues long. Between the trimmed V and J ends, which lost 4 bases and 7 bases, there was a span of 17 bases. Germline values: CDR1 SGHRS, CDR2 YFSETQ. CDR3 DNA: TGCGCCAGCAGCCCCGAGGGATCGAGCCGTGAAGCTTTCTTT. Translating it yields CASSPEGSSREAFF. Supplemented by reference TRBV5-1 and TRBJ1-1, the full variable domain reads KAGVTQTPRYLIKTRGQQVTLSCSPISGHRSVSWYQQTPGQGLQFLFEYFSETQRNKGNFPGRFSGRQFSNSRSEMNVSTLELGDSALYLCASSPEGSSREAFFGQGTRLTVV.

This sequence joins TRBV7-2 and TRBJ1-4; perhaps TRBD1 as D (6 bases). V lost 2 bases and J lost 7, with 8 bases in between. This CDR3 has 13 amino acids. The V gene's germline CDR1 is SGHTA and CDR2 FQGNSA. The CDR3 protein is CASSLNRAEKLFF. DNA for the CDR3: TGTGCCAGCAGCTTAAACAGGGCTGAAAAACTGTTTTTT.

The rearrangement joins TRBV19 to TRBJ2-1; D perhaps matches TRBD1 (6 bases). V was trimmed by 7 bases and J by 0 bases, leaving 13 bases between them. The CDR3 consists of 15 residues. Germline CDR1 is LNHDA and CDR2 is SQIVND (reference sequence). This CDR3 is CASTGTGISYNEQFF. The DNA for the CDR3 is TGTGCCAGTACCGGAACAGGGATCTCCTACAATGAGCAGTTCTTC.

Turning to this clone: Other DNA sequences in the same sample also yield this CDR3. This rearrangement joins TRBV5-1 to TRBJ1-6, with 7 bases identical to TRBD1. After removal of 0 bases from V and 9 bases from J, the junction contained 3 bases not matched to a gene. CDR1 is SGHRS and CDR2 is YFSETQ in the germline V gene. The CDR3 is 14 amino acids. The CDR3 DNA is TGCGCCAGCAGCTTGGGACAGGGCGGTTCACCCCTCCACTTT. Its translation: CASSLGQGGSPLHF.

The V gene is TRBV19, the J gene TRBJ1-1, with TRBD1 identical over 9 bases. Losses at the gene ends were 4 bases for V and 2 bases for J; bases not matched to a gene: 8. The CDR3 is 16 residues long. Germline CDR1 and CDR2: LNHDA and SQIVND (reference sequence). CDR3 residues: CASSSTGGLLNTEAFF. The CDR3 nucleotides read TGTGCCAGTAGTAGCACAGGGGGCTTACTTAACACTGAAGCTTTCTTT.

V is TRBV9 and J is TRBJ2-2; D may be TRBD1 (6 bases). The CDR3 is made up of 14 amino acids. Deletions cut 4 bases from V and 7 bases from J, with 14 bases between. Germline CDR1 and CDR2: SGDLS and YYNGEE. CDR3 coding DNA: TGTGCCAGCAGCCCCCGGACAGATCTCGGGGAGCTGTTTTTT. This gives the protein CASSPRTDLGELFF.

The rearrangement uses TRBV4-1 and TRBJ1-5; D perhaps matches TRBD1 (5 bases). This CDR3 is 14 amino acids long. Germline V CDR1 and CDR2: MGHRA, YSYEKL. V shed 4 bases and J shed 2 bases, with 9 bases lying between them. The CDR3 coding sequence is TGCGCCAGCAGCCCTGCGGGGGGCAATCAGCCCCAGCATTTT. It translates to CASSPAGGNQPQHF.

The J gene is TRBJ1-4, the V gene TRBV21-1; the table's D call, TRBD1, has no DNA check behind it. TRBV21-1 is a documented pseudogene. CDR3 length equals 17 residues. The CDR3 nucleotides read TGTGCCAGCAGCCCCGGGGACAGCGCGGGGACTAATGAAAAACTGTTTTTT. The encoded protein is CASSPGDSAGTNEKLFF.

This chain links TRBV6-5 with TRBJ1-2; possibly TRBD1 for D (5 bases). Germline-derived CDR1 and CDR2 are MNHEY and SVGAGI. The CDR3 covers 14 residues. V dropped 7 bases and J dropped 5 bases, with 17 bases sitting between them. The CDR3: CASTSGQPGYGYTF. The CDR3 DNA reads TGTGCCAGCACCTCTGGGCAGCCAGGGTATGGCTACACCTTC.

Only a few counts were recorded for this clone. The V call is TRBV10-1, the J call TRBJ2-1; 10 nucleotides match TRBD1. The germline V gene has CDR1 WNHNN and CDR2 SYGVQD (reference sequence). V gave up 5 bases and J gave up 6 bases; unmatched junction bases: 4. The CDR3 loop spans 14 amino acids. CDR3 sequence reads: CASSRGQGVNEQFF. In DNA form, the CDR3 reads TGCGCCAGCAGTCGTGGACAGGGGGTCAATGAGCAGTTCTTC.

This chain links TRBV9 with TRBJ1-3; D remains ambiguous. CDR1 and CDR2 from the germline V gene are SGDLS and YYNGEE. Trimming shortened V by 1 base and J by 4 bases, and 9 bases separated the two germline ends. The CDR3 is made up of 14 amino acids. The CDR3 loop reads CASSVISGGNTIYF. The CDR3 DNA sequence: TGTGCCAGCAGCGTAATATCAGGAGGAAACACCATATATTTT.

The chain joins TRBV7-3 to TRBJ2-7, with 9 positions matching TRBD1. V trimming: 0 bases; J trimming: 2 bases; junction bases outside the gene matches: 5. Germline loops: CDR1 SGHTA, CDR2 FQGTGA. The length of the CDR3 is 16 residues. In DNA, the CDR3 is TGTGCCAGCAGCTTAACTCCCGGGACAGGGCCCTACGAGCAGTACTTC. Translating it yields CASSLTPGTGPYEQYF.

This clone was picked up a small number of times. This chain joins TRBV7-9 and TRBJ2-7; perhaps TRBD1 as D (5 bases). The V and J ends lost 1 base and 4 bases respectively, with 11 bases between them. This CDR3 has 14 residues. The germline V gene encodes CDR1 SEHNR and CDR2 FQNEAQ (reference sequence). The DNA of the CDR3 is TGTGCCAGCAGCTTAGATGCCTCAGGGTACGAGCAGTACTTC. Its protein is CASSLDASGYEQYF.

V and J are TRBV7-3 and TRBJ2-2, with D possibly matching TRBD2 (6 bases). This CDR3 is 19 amino acids long. From germline, CDR1 is SGHTA and CDR2 FQGTGA. The germline V and J ends were trimmed by 7 bases and 6 bases, with 30 bases remaining between them. The CDR3 DNA is TGTGCCAGCAACTCTAGCTTTAGGCTCGGGAGAGCCTTAGCCGGGGAGCTGTTTTTT. Translating gives CASNSSFRLGRALAGELFF.

The J gene is TRBJ1-5, the V gene TRBV19, with 8 bases identical to TRBD1. CDR1 is LNHDA, CDR2 SQIVND, per germline (reference sequence). CDR3 size: 14 residues. The J segment lost 2 bases and the V segment lost 7 bases, leaving 4 bases of the junction unmatched. The CDR3 coding sequence is TGTGCCAGTAACAGGGGGGAGGGCAATCAGCCCCAGCATTTT. This codes for CASNRGEGNQPQHF.

The V gene is TRBV9, the J gene TRBJ1-6, with D perhaps matching TRBD1 (6 bases). The CDR3 consists of 16 residues. Germline V CDR1 and CDR2: SGDLS, YYNGEE. The V gene lost 3 bases and the J gene lost 4 bases, with 14 bases spanning the gap. CDR3 sequence reads: CASSATGTPYNSPLHF. The DNA for the CDR3 is TGTGCCAGCAGCGCCACAGGGACACCGTATAATTCACCCCTCCACTTT. The entire variable domain, with the rest obtained from reference TRBV9 and TRBJ1-6, is as follows: DSGVTQTPKHLITATGQRVTLRCSPRSGDLSVYWYQQSLDQGLQFLIQYYNGEERAKGNILERFSAQQFPDLHSELNLSSLELGDSALYFCASSATGTPYNSPLHFGNGTRLTVT.

The J gene is TRBJ2-2, the V gene TRBV9, with 8 bases lining up with TRBD1. V trimming: 9 bases; J trimming: 6 bases; junction bases outside the gene matches: 10. The CDR3 contains 14 residues. Per the germline V gene, CDR1 is SGDLS and CDR2 is YYNGEE. CDR3 sequence (DNA): TGTGCCACCGGGACAGGATACTCACCCGGGGAGCTGTTTTTT. Encoded protein: CATGTGYSPGELFF. Drawing the rest from reference TRBV9 and TRBJ2-2, the complete variable domain is DSGVTQTPKHLITATGQRVTLRCSPRSGDLSVYWYQQSLDQGLQFLIQYYNGEERAKGNILERFSAQQFPDLHSELNLSSLELGDSALYFCATGTGYSPGELFFGEGSRLTVL.

This chain uses TRBV7-2 with TRBJ1-6; 9 nucleotides line up with TRBD1. Germline values: CDR1 SGHTA, CDR2 FQGNSA. The ends lost 6 bases at V and 5 bases at J; junction bases unmatched: 5. The CDR3 is made up of 15 amino acids. The CDR3 here is CASSGRTGDNSPLHF. The CDR3 DNA sequence: TGTGCCAGCAGTGGCCGGACAGGGGATAATTCACCCCTCCACTTT.

The chain links TRBV6-5 to TRBJ1-3; the match to TRBD1 covers 9 bases. The germline V gene has CDR1 MNHEY and CDR2 SVGAGI. This CDR3 is built from 15 residues. J gave up 0 bases and V 5 bases, and 2 bases lay outside the gene matches. CDR3 bases: TGTGCCAGCAGTCCGACAGGGGGCTCTGGAAACACCATATATTTT. Its translation is CASSPTGGSGNTIYF.

V and J are TRBV2 and TRBJ2-1, with a possible D match to TRBD2 (6 bases). The germline V and J ends were trimmed by 4 bases and 7 bases, with 29 bases remaining between them. The germline gives CDR1 SNHLY, CDR2 FYNNEI. The CDR3 covers 19 residues. The CDR3 loop reads CASSVRRGVATTRSNEQFF. DNA of the CDR3: TGTGCCAGCAGTGTAAGGCGGGGAGTAGCGACAACGAGGAGTAATGAGCAGTTCTTC.

The J gene is TRBJ1-1, the V gene TRBV5-6, with 8 bases matching TRBD1. After removal of 2 bases from V and 2 bases from J, the junction contained 5 bases not matched to a gene. Germline CDR1 is SGHDT and CDR2 is YYEEEE. The CDR3 consists of 15 residues. CDR3 region: CASSFGSGGNTEAFF. The CDR3 DNA follows: TGTGCCAGCAGCTTTGGCTCAGGGGGCAACACTGAAGCTTTCTTT.

The chain combines TRBV18 with TRBJ1-2; unclear D gene. Per the germline V gene, CDR1 is KGHSH and CDR2 is LQKENI. This CDR3 contains 12 residues. V gave up 5 bases and J gave up 8 bases, with 12 bases separating them. The CDR3 region is CASSVGERGYTF. The CDR3 DNA is TGTGCCAGCTCAGTTGGGGAGCGGGGCTACACCTTC.

This clone was detected only once. Other DNA sequences within the sample encode an identical CDR3. The gene calls are TRBV18 and TRBJ1-1; D is possibly TRBD1 (5 bases). The ends were cut back, 2 bases at V and 1 base at J, with 8 bases in the middle. Germline loops: CDR1 KGHSH, CDR2 LQKENI. This CDR3 comprises 14 residues. The CDR3 nucleotides read TGTGCCAGCTCACCAGGGCAGGGGAACACTGAAGCTTTCTTT. This gives the protein CASSPGQGNTEAFF.

This sequence joins TRBV14 and TRBJ2-7; D might be TRBD2 (5 bases). Germline CDR1 is SGHDN and CDR2 is FVKESK. Trimming removed 6 bases at V and 4 bases at J, with 25 bases between. The CDR3 contains 17 residues. The CDR3 bases are TGTGCCAGCAGTTCTGCCCTTGGGCCGGCGGGCGGTTACGAGCAGTACTTC. It yields the protein CASSSALGPAGGYEQYF.

The V and J genes are TRBV5-1 and TRBJ2-5; 7 bases are shared with TRBD1. With 3 bases clipped from V and 5 bases from J, the junction kept 10 bases outside the gene matches. This CDR3 spans 15 amino acids. Germline V gives CDR1 SGHRS, CDR2 YFSETQ. DNA for the CDR3: TGCGCCAGCAGCTGGACACAGGGGAGTGGGGAGACCCAGTACTTC. Translation: CASSWTQGSGETQYF.

The chain employs TRBV30 and TRBJ1-2, with 9 bases identical to TRBD1. CDR3 size: 13 residues. The trim removed 4 bases at V and 9 bases at J, leaving 9 bases unmatched. CDR1 and CDR2 from the germline V gene are GTSNPN and SVGIG (reference sequence). In DNA, the CDR3 is TGTGCCTGGAATACAGGGGGCGGGTCGAGCTACACCTTC. Amino acids: CAWNTGGGSSYTF.